This T cell receptor (beta chain) was sequenced during a study of OX40 agonist ivuxolimab in advanced cancers. The assay was immunoSEQ multiplex PCR, and TCRdb's table has in-frame clones only and misses some. The sample includes some 74,000 clones, about 90% of them seen just once. The CDR3 is 12 amino acids. In germline, CDR1 is LNHDA, CDR2 SQIVND (reference sequence). The ends were cut back, 3 bases at V and 6 bases at J, with 8 bases in the middle. This receptor was identified in an adult with an advanced solid tumor such as melanoma, head and neck, liver or kidney cancer. The chain recombines TRBV19 with TRBJ1-2; D uncertain. Sequenced material: CD4+ or CD8+ T cells sorted from blood, taken in a trial of the OX40 agonist ivuxolimab. The CDR3 loop is CASSMPDHGYTF. CDR3 DNA sequence: TGTGCCAGTAGTATGCCCGACCATGGCTACACCTTC. Using reference TRBV19 and TRBJ1-2 for the parts outside the CDR3, the full variable domain is DGGITQSPKYLFRKEGQNVTLSCEQNLNHDAMYWYRQDPGQGLRLIYYSQIVNDFQKGDIAEGYSVSREKKESFPLTVTSAQKNPTAFYLCASSMPDHGYTFGSGTRLTVV.